The next 2 T cell receptor beta chains were all read from a single sample in a study of blood T cells in healthy people across ages (dated by TCRdb to about 2015). Receptor amplification or capture employed 5' RACE. The listed sequencing device is Illumina HiSeq 2500. A second 7 to 11 cycle PCR used a sample-barcoded 5' primer and a J-beta primer mix. TCRdb cleaned the public reads at Q25 with fastp, built clones with MiXCR and kept in-frame beta chains. One record per CDR3 amino acid sequence lists the most common genes and DNA. The sample table lists roughly 700,000 distinct CDR3 sequences, around half of them with a count of one. Under 35% of the sample rests with the top ten. Sequenced material: blood. These receptors all come from a woman aged 60-75 years in good health.

V usage is TRBV28 and J usage is TRBJ2-7; D is possibly TRBD1 (5 bases). CDR1 is MDHEN and CDR2 is SYDVKM in the germline V gene. Deletions cut 3 bases from V and 5 bases from J, with 20 bases between. There are 16 residues in the CDR3. This CDR3 is CASSLVVGVLQDEQYF. Here the CDR3 DNA reads TGTGCCAGCAGTTTGGTGGTAGGGGTTCTCCAGGACGAGCAGTACTTC.

The rearrangement uses TRBV7-6 and TRBJ1-1; D is uncertain. Germline CDR1 is SGHVS and CDR2 is FNYEAQ. This CDR3 comprises 13 residues. Trimming removed 5 bases at V and 4 bases at J, with 11 bases between. In DNA form, the CDR3 reads TGTGCCAGCAGCCCGACACCCTCCACTGAAGCTTTCTTT. The encoded protein is CASSPTPSTEAFF.